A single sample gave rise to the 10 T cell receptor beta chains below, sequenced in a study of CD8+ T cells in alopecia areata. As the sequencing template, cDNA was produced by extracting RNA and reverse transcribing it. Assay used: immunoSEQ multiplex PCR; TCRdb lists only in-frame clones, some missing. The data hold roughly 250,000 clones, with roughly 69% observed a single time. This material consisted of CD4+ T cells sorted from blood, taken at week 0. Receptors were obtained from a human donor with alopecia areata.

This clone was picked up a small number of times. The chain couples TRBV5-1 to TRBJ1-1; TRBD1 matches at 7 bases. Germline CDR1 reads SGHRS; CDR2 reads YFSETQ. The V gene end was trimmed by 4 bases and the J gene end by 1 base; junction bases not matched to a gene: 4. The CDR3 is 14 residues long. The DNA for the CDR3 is TGCGCCAGCAGCCAAGGGACAGCGAACACTGAAGCTTTCTTT. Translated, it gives CASSQGTANTEAFF. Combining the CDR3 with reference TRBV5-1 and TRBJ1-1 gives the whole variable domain KAGVTQTPRYLIKTRGQQVTLSCSPISGHRSVSWYQQTPGQGLQFLFEYFSETQRNKGNFPGRFSGRQFSNSRSEMNVSTLELGDSALYLCASSQGTANTEAFFGQGTRLTVV.

The CDR3 sequence: CASSRTGNTGELFF. The DNA for the CDR3 is TGTGCCAGCAGTAGGACGGGAAACACCGGGGAGCTGTTTTTT. The rearrangement joins TRBV6-1 to TRBJ2-2; tentative D call: TRBD2 (5 bases). Trimming removed 5 bases from V and 2 bases from J, with 9 bases in between. This CDR3 comprises 14 residues. The germline gives CDR1 MNHNS, CDR2 SASEGT.

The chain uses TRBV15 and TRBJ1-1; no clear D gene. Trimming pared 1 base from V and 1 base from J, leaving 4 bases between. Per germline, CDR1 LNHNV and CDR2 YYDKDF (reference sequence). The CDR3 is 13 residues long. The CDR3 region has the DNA TGTGCCACCAGCAGAGGACCGAACACTGAAGCTTTCTTT. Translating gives CATSRGPNTEAFF.

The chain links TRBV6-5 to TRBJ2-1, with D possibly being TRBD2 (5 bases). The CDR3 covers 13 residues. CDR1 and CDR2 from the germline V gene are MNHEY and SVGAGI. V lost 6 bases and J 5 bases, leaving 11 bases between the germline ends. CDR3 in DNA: TGTGCCAGCAGATTGGACGGGAACAATGAGCAGTTCTTC. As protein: CASRLDGNNEQFF.

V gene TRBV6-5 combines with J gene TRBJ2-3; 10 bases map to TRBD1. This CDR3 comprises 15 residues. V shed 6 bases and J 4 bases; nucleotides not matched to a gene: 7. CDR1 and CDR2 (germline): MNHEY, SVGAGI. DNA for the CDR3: TGTGCCAGCAGGCTGGGGGACAGGGGCGCAGATACGCAGTATTTT. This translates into CASRLGDRGADTQYF.

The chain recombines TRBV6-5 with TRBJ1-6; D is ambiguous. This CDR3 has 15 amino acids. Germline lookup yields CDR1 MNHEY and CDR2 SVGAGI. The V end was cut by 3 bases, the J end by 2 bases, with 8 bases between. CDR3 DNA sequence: TGTGCCAGCAGTTATCGTGGGCCCTATAATTCACCCCTCCACTTT. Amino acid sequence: CASSYRGPYNSPLHF.

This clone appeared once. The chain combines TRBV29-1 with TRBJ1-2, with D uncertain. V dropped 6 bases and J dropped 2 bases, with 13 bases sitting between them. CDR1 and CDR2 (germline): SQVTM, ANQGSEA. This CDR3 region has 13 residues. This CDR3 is CSVKRLGNYGYTF. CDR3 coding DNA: TGCAGCGTCAAGCGGCTGGGGAACTATGGCTACACCTTC.

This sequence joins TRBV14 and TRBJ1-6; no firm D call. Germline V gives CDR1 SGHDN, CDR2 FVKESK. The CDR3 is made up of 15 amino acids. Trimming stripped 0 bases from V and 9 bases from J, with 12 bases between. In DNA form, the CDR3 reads TGTGCCAGCAGCCAAGATGGACGGCCGTCTTCACCCCTCCACTTT. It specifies CASSQDGRPSSPLHF.

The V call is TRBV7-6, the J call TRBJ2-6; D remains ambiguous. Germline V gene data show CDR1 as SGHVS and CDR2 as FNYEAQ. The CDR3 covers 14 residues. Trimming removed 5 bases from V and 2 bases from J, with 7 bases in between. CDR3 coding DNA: TGTGCCAGCAGCGAGCCCACTGGGGCCAACGTCCTGACTTTC. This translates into CASSEPTGANVLTF.

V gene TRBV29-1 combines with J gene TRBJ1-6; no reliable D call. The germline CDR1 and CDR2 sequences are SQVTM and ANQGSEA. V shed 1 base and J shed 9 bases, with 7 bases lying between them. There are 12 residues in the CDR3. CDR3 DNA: TGCAGCGTTGAAGGTTTGGGTTCACCCCTCCACTTT. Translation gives CSVEGLGSPLHF.